Each of the 27 T cell receptor beta chains below was sequenced from the same sample in a study of shared T cell receptors in the human thymus. The repertoire was sequenced with immunoSEQ multiplex PCR; TCRdb's copy has only in-frame clones and lacks some. Here the sample spans under 700,000 clones, more than 75% being singletons. These data were also reused for a study on human thymus T cells.

The source material was thymocytes. The origin of the receptors is a boy in the first two years of life with a congenital heart defect.

This chain uses TRBV6-5 with TRBJ2-7; TRBD2 matches 13 bases. V lost 5 bases, J lost 6 bases, and 7 bases stayed unmatched. CDR3 length equals 15 residues. Germline V gene lookup returns CDR1 MNHEY and CDR2 SVGAGI. DNA for the CDR3: TGTGCCAGCAGTCAGCGGACTAGCGGGAGAGGCGAGCAGTACTTC. Protein sequence: CASSQRTSGRGEQYF.

The rearrangement joins TRBV5-1 to TRBJ2-3, with TRBD2 identical over 10 bases. This CDR3 contains 17 residues. The V gene end was trimmed by 0 bases and the J gene end by 0 bases; junction bases not matched to a gene: 4. Germline-derived CDR1 and CDR2 are SGHRS and YFSETQ. DNA of the CDR3: TGCGCCAGCAGCTTGGGACTAGCGGGCCTGAGCACAGATACGCAGTATTTT. It encodes CASSLGLAGLSTDTQYF.

This clone was observed a few times. The V call is TRBV18, the J call TRBJ1-5; the match to TRBD1 covers 8 bases. V lost 0 bases to trimming and J lost 5 bases; unmatched junction nucleotides: 6. CDR1 and CDR2 from the germline V gene are KGHSH and LQKENI. This CDR3 has 16 amino acids. The CDR3 nucleotides read TGTGCCAGCTCACCACCGGGCAGGGGGCAGGATCAGCCCCAGCATTTT. It specifies CASSPPGRGQDQPQHF.

CDR3 sequence reads: CSVENRTSGRAFNEQFF. In DNA form, the CDR3 reads TGCAGCGTCGAGAACCGGACTAGCGGGAGGGCCTTCAATGAGCAGTTCTTC. This chain joins TRBV29-1 and TRBJ2-1, with TRBD2 matching over 15 bases. V was clipped by 6 bases and J by 6 bases; unmatched bases: 12. The V gene's germline CDR1 is SQVTM and CDR2 ANQGSEA. This CDR3 contains 17 residues.

This clone was seen a handful of times. The rearrangement uses TRBV7-3 and TRBJ2-1, with 7 nucleotides matching TRBD2. The germline V gene encodes CDR1 SGHTA and CDR2 FQGTGA. The V and J ends lost 2 bases and 1 base, in that order; junction bases with no gene match: 8. This CDR3 is 17 amino acids long. The CDR3 is CASSLGAEAGSYNEQFF. The CDR3 nucleotides are TGTGCCAGCAGCTTAGGGGCGGAAGCGGGGTCCTACAATGAGCAGTTCTTC.

The chain links TRBV4-1 to TRBJ1-1; TRBD1 is a possible D gene (5 bases). In germline, CDR1 is MGHRA, CDR2 YSYEKL. V was trimmed by 0 bases and J by 3 bases, leaving 11 bases between them. This CDR3 has 15 residues. CDR3 in DNA: TGCGCCAGCAGCCAAGATCGGGACTCCTACACTGAAGCTTTCTTT. Translation: CASSQDRDSYTEAFF.

The gene calls are TRBV6-1 and TRBJ1-6; 8 positions agree with TRBD1. Per germline, CDR1 MNHNS and CDR2 SASEGT. Unmatched junction bases numbered 3, after V lost 8 bases and J lost 3 bases. There are 14 residues in the CDR3. The CDR3 reads CASDRGRYNSPLHF. CDR3 nucleotides: TGTGCCAGCGACAGGGGCCGCTATAATTCACCCCTCCACTTT.

The genes are TRBV25-1 and TRBJ2-1; TRBD2 matches 11 bases. V was pared by 4 bases and J by 9 bases, with 14 bases of the junction left unmatched. CDR3 length: 17 residues. Germline V gives CDR1 MGHDK, CDR2 SYGVNS. The CDR3 nucleotides read TGTGCCAGCAGTGGCCTTAGGGGTAGCGGGGGGGGCGGTGAGCAGTTCTTC. It encodes CASSGLRGSGGGGEQFF.

The chain employs TRBV7-9 and TRBJ1-2, with TRBD1 identical over 7 bases. This CDR3 contains 15 residues. Germline V lookup: CDR1 SEHNR, CDR2 FQNEAQ (reference sequence). The V and J ends lost 5 bases and 5 bases, in that order; junction bases with no gene match: 11. The CDR3 sequence: CASSASRDRLYGYTF. The CDR3 coding sequence is TGTGCCAGCAGCGCTTCCCGGGACAGATTATATGGCTACACCTTC.

The rearrangement uses TRBV7-8 and TRBJ1-1; D remains ambiguous. V dropped 3 bases and J dropped 4 bases, with 9 bases sitting between them. The germline CDR1 and CDR2 sequences are SGHVS and FQNEAQ. This CDR3 comprises 13 residues. The CDR3 sequence: CASSLSRSTEAFF. The CDR3 nucleotides read TGTGCCAGCAGCTTGTCACGGTCCACTGAAGCTTTCTTT.

The V and J genes are TRBV9 and TRBJ2-1; D is possibly TRBD2 (6 bases). The germline gives CDR1 SGDLS, CDR2 YYNGEE. V was cut by 3 bases and J by 7 bases, with 11 bases left in between. The CDR3 is 13 amino acids. The DNA for the CDR3 is TGTGCCAGCAGCGCCTGGGGGGATAATGAGCAGTTCTTC. It codes for CASSAWGDNEQFF.

This chain connects TRBV27 to TRBJ2-3; a possible D gene is TRBD1 (6 bases). V gave up 4 bases and J gave up 2 bases, with 16 bases separating them. The CDR3 length is 16 residues. CDR1 MNHEY and CDR2 SMNVEV come from the germline V gene (reference sequence). The CDR3 here is CASSSRQDLTTDTQYF. The DNA of the CDR3 is TGTGCCAGCAGTTCCAGACAGGATCTGACCACAGATACGCAGTATTTT.

The V call is TRBV30, the J call TRBJ2-1; D may be TRBD2 (6 bases). CDR3 length equals 14 residues. With 3 bases removed from V and 4 bases from J, the gap between germline ends came to 13 bases. Germline values: CDR1 GTSNPN, CDR2 SVGIG (reference sequence). The CDR3 sequence: CAWRWDSPYNEQFF. DNA of the CDR3: TGTGCCTGGAGATGGGACTCTCCTTACAATGAGCAGTTCTTC.

CDR3 sequence (DNA): TGTGCCAGCAGCGTGGGACTAGCGGTCCCTAATGAGCAGTTCTTC. Protein sequence: CASSVGLAVPNEQFF. The rearrangement uses TRBV7-2 and TRBJ2-1; the match to TRBD2 covers 11 bases. Germline trimming cut 5 bases from V and 7 bases from J; bases unmatched to any gene: 7. CDR1 is SGHTA, CDR2 FQGNSA, per germline. The CDR3 totals 15 residues. Looking up the rest from reference TRBV7-2 and TRBJ2-1 gives the full variable domain: GAGVSQSPSNKVTEKGKDVELRCDPISGHTALYWYRQSLGQGLEFLIYFQGNSAPDKSGLPSDRFSAERTGGSVSTLTIQRTQQEDSAVYLCASSVGLAVPNEQFFGPGTRLTVL.

The V and J genes are TRBV28 and TRBJ2-7; 9 nucleotides align to TRBD2. CDR3 length: 15 amino acids. Trimming at V came to 3 bases and at J to 1 base, leaving 4 bases not matched to a gene. Germline V gene lookup returns CDR1 MDHEN and CDR2 SYDVKM. CDR3: CASSFRLAASYEQYF. The CDR3, as DNA: TGTGCCAGCAGTTTTCGACTAGCGGCATCCTACGAGCAGTACTTC.

The chain employs TRBV6-4 and TRBJ2-1; TRBD2 matches at 9 bases. The CDR3 has 16 residues. Looked up from germline, CDR1 is MRHNA and CDR2 is SNTAGT. The ends lost 3 bases at V and 4 bases at J; junction bases unmatched: 7. CDR3 amino acids: CASSEGGRGNYNEQFF. CDR3 bases: TGTGCCAGCAGTGAGGGCGGGAGGGGGAATTACAATGAGCAGTTCTTC.

This clone showed up just once. This chain joins TRBV4-1 and TRBJ2-7, with TRBD2 identical over 9 bases. With 4 bases clipped from V and 2 bases from J, the junction kept 12 bases outside the gene matches. CDR3 length: 17 residues. CDR1 is MGHRA and CDR2 is YSYEKL in the germline V gene. CDR3 bases: TGCGCCAGCAGCCCCATCGAAAGGCGGGAGGGAACCTACGAGCAGTACTTC. Protein: CASSPIERREGTYEQYF.

CDR3 protein: CASSLRHQETQYF. As DNA, the CDR3 is TGCGCCAGCAGCCTAAGACATCAAGAGACCCAGTACTTC. The rearrangement links TRBV4-3 to TRBJ2-5; D is uncertain. The CDR3 runs to 13 residues. V shed 4 bases and J shed 2 bases, with 8 bases lying between them. Germline V gives CDR1 LGHNA, CDR2 YSLEER.

V usage is TRBV4-3 and J usage is TRBJ2-7; TRBD2 aligns across 10 bases. Germline V gives CDR1 LGHNA, CDR2 YSLEER. V shed 1 base, J shed 3 bases, and the junction held 3 bases outside the gene matches. The CDR3 runs to 15 residues. The CDR3 sequence: CASSQAASGSYEQYF. CDR3 nucleotide sequence: TGCGCCAGCAGCCAAGCGGCTAGCGGGAGCTACGAGCAGTACTTC.

The chain couples TRBV27 to TRBJ2-1; 7 bases line up with TRBD2. V was clipped by 5 bases and J by 5 bases; unmatched bases: 9. Germline assignment: CDR1 MNHEY and CDR2 SMNVEV (reference sequence). There are 15 residues in the CDR3. CDR3 nucleotide sequence: TGTGCCAGCAGTCTCCTAAGCGGGGCACACAATGAGCAGTTCTTC. As protein: CASSLLSGAHNEQFF.

In its sample, this clone was seen a few times. This sequence joins TRBV7-7 and TRBJ2-1, with 8 bases lining up with TRBD2. This CDR3 has 14 residues. CDR1 is SSHAT, CDR2 FNYEAQ, per germline (reference sequence). The V and J ends lost 4 bases and 6 bases, in that order; junction bases with no gene match: 5. The CDR3 loop reads CASSSGLGLNEQFF. In DNA, the CDR3 is TGTGCCAGCAGCTCGGGACTAGGCCTCAATGAGCAGTTCTTC.

CDR3: CASSPIPGDRVQQPQHF. The CDR3 DNA reads TGTGCCAGCAGCCCCATCCCGGGGGACAGGGTTCAGCAGCCCCAGCATTTT. V usage is TRBV28 and J usage is TRBJ1-5; 9 bases match TRBD1. Looked up from germline, CDR1 is MDHEN and CDR2 is SYDVKM. J was trimmed by 7 bases and V by 6 bases; bases with no gene match: 16. The CDR3 length is 17 residues.

This clone has only one observation. The chain uses TRBV4-2 and TRBJ2-5, with TRBD2 identical over 13 bases. The germline V gene encodes CDR1 LGHNA and CDR2 YNFKEQ. CDR3 size: 17 residues. V trimming: 2 bases; J trimming: 5 bases; junction bases outside the gene matches: 8. CDR3 sequence reads: CASSQLGTSGTLETQYF. Written as DNA, the CDR3 is TGTGCCAGCAGCCAACTTGGGACTAGCGGGACGCTTGAGACCCAGTACTTC.

This clone appeared a single time. The chain employs TRBV9 and TRBJ1-2; 7 nucleotides match TRBD1. The J segment lost 4 bases and the V segment lost 0 bases, leaving 9 bases of the junction unmatched. The CDR3 has 16 amino acids. Germline CDR1 is SGDLS and CDR2 is YYNGEE. The CDR3: CASSVEKQGRAYGYTF. CDR3 coding DNA: TGTGCCAGCAGCGTAGAGAAACAGGGGCGCGCCTATGGCTACACCTTC.

The V gene is TRBV27, the J gene TRBJ2-7; 7 bases map to TRBD1. The germline CDR1 and CDR2 sequences are MNHEY and SMNVEV (reference sequence). With V trimmed by 5 bases and J by 2 bases, 6 bases remained unmatched. The CDR3 is made up of 14 amino acids. The CDR3 bases are TGTGCCAGCAGTCCATCGGACAGGACCTACGAGCAGTACTTC. It is translated as CASSPSDRTYEQYF.

The chain joins TRBV7-6 to TRBJ2-7; weak D call: TRBD1 (6 bases). The germline CDR1 and CDR2 sequences are SGHVS and FNYEAQ. This CDR3 region has 15 residues. V was shortened by 0 bases and J by 2 bases, with 11 bases between the two germline ends. Here the CDR3 DNA reads TGTGCCAGCAGCTTAGCCGGGGACACAGCCTACGAGCAGTACTTC. It is translated as CASSLAGDTAYEQYF.

A note on this clone: The sample contains more than one DNA sequence encoding this CDR3. CDR3 in amino acids: CASSPQGAYEQYF. The DNA of the CDR3 is TGTGCCAGCTCACCACAGGGGGCCTACGAGCAGTACTTC. The gene calls are TRBV18 and TRBJ2-7; D is possibly TRBD1 (6 bases). Germline CDR1 is KGHSH and CDR2 is LQKENI. The CDR3 length is 13 residues. The germline V and J ends were trimmed by 1 base and 2 bases, with 6 bases remaining between them.